The sequence of this T cell receptor beta chain was determined in a study of T cells in Graves' hyperthyroidism and ophthalmopathy. Study-wide results and limits: Ophthalmopathy prediction by the model preceded onset by a median approximately 6.9 months. Stable hyperthyroidism and ophthalmopathy were separated using 13 V-J signatures.

This clonotype appeared many times. Its specificity is not known. Trimming took 5 bases from V and 12 from J, leaving 13 bases between them. Germline CDR1 MDHEN, CDR2 SYDVKM. This CDR3 has 11 residues. Each 10 ml fresh peripheral blood draw supplied the PBMCs. RNA transcripts were the template for amplifying TCR beta CDR3 regions. The study used the HTBI primer set for a first-round RT-PCR of the TCR CDR3. TCRdb re-analysed the multiplex PCR reads in MiXCR, keeping a single row per CDR3 protein. Among approximately 600,000 distinct CDR3 sequences, about 14% were seen once, and the ten largest hold roughly 4.5%.

The sequence derives from a middle-aged woman with Graves' ophthalmopathy. Sequenced material: blood. The rearrangement joins TRBV28 to TRBJ1-1; D not resolved. The CDR3 DNA follows: TGTGCCAGCAGTACGCCCCCGTTGACTTTCTTT. Residues: CASSTPPLTFF.